The TCR beta chain described here comes from a study of beta chain features in type 1 diabetes. This CDR3 is built from 16 residues. The junction had 8 bases not matched to a gene; V was cut back by 6 bases and J by 2 bases. The germline V gene encodes CDR1 SGHNT and CDR2 YENEEA. Sequencing targeted expressed TCRB transcripts, as all isolated RNA had been reverse transcribed. The method was immunoSEQ multiplex PCR; TCRdb's version includes in-frame clones alone and lacks a portion of them. The repertoire includes around 650,000 clones, 12% of them detected once, and over 0.1% sits in the top ten. The study, taken as a whole, reports: Fewer junction insertions and more nucleotide deletions appeared in type 1 diabetes patients. When Type 1 diabetes patients were examined, their TCRB CDR3s proved moderately but significantly shorter in all four CD4+ subsets.

With regard to this clone: The antigen remains undetermined.

The material sequenced was naive CD4+ T cells from blood. This rearrangement joins TRBV11-3 to TRBJ1-4, with TRBD1 matching over 8 bases. The clonotype was recovered from a man younger than 40 with type 1 diabetes. CDR3 protein: CASSLTGVGTNEKLFF. The CDR3 region has the DNA TGTGCCAGCAGTTTGACAGGGGTTGGGACTAATGAAAAACTGTTTTTT.